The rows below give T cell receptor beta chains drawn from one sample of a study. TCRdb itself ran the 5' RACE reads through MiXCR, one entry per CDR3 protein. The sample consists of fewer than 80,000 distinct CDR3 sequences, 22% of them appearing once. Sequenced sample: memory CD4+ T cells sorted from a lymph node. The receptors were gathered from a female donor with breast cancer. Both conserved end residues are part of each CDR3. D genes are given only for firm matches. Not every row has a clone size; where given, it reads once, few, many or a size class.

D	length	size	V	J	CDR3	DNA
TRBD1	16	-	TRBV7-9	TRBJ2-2	CASSLATGESTGELFF	TGTGCCAGCAGCTTAGCCACAGGGGAGAGCACCGGGGAGCTGTTTTTT
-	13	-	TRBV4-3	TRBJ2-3	CASSQDLTDTQYF	TGCGCCAGCAGCCAAGATCTGACAGATACGCAGTATTTT
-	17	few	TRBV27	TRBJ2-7	CASSNFVPGTSGYEQYF	TGTGCCAGCAGTAATTTCGTCCCCGGGACCAGCGGTTACGAGCAGTACTTC
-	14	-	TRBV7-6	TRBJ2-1	CASRAGGSYNEQFF	TGTGCCAGCAGGGCTGGAGGCTCCTACAATGAGCAGTTCTTC
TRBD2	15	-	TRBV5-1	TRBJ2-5	CASSAIAGPQETQYF	TGCGCCAGCAGCGCAATAGCGGGCCCTCAAGAGACCCAGTACTTC
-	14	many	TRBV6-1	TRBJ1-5	CASSRGGEYQPQHF	TGTGCCAGCAGTAGGGGGGGAGAATATCAGCCCCAGCATTTT
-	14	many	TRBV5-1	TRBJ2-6	CASSYDSGANVLTF	TGCGCCAGCAGCTACGACTCTGGGGCCAACGTCCTGACTTTC
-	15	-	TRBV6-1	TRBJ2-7	CASSEGSSGFYEQYF	TGTGCCAGCAGTGAGGGTTCCTCGGGGTTCTACGAGCAGTACTTC
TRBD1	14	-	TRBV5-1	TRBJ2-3	CASSPYRGPDTQYF	TGCGCCAGCAGCCCGTACAGGGGACCAGATACGCAGTATTTT
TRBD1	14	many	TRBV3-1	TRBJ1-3	CASSHRGPGNTIYF	TGTGCCAGCAGCCACAGGGGGCCTGGAAACACCATATATTTT
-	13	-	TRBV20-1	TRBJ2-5	CSARDTERKTQYF	TGCAGTGCTAGAGATACAGAACGAAAGACCCAGTACTTC
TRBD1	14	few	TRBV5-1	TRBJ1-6	CASSGQGGGSPLHF	TGCGCCAGCAGCGGCCAGGGGGGTGGTTCACCCCTCCACTTT
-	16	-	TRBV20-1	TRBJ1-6	CSARGDRQPYNSPLHF	TGCAGTGCTAGGGGTGACAGGCAGCCCTATAATTCACCCCTCCACTTT
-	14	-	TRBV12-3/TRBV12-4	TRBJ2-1	CASSQPEGYNEQFF	TGTGCCAGCAGTCAACCGGAGGGCTACAATGAGCAGTTCTTC
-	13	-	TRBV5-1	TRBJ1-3	CASSLGVGNTIYF	TGCGCCAGCAGCTTGGGCGTGGGAAACACCATATATTTT
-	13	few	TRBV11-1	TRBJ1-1	CASSFGMGTEAFF	TGTGCCAGCAGCTTCGGGATGGGCACTGAAGCTTTCTTT
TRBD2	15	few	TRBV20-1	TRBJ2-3	CSATRLAGSTDTQYF	TGCAGTGCTACCCGACTAGCGGGAAGCACAGATACGCAGTATTTT
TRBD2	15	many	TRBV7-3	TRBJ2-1	CASSPQVAGDNEQFF	TGTGCCAGCAGTCCCCAGGTGGCGGGAGACAATGAGCAGTTCTTC
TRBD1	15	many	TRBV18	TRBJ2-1	CASSQTGTGGIEQFF	TGTGCCAGCTCACAAACCGGGACAGGGGGCATTGAGCAGTTCTTC
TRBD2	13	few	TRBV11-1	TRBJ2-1	CASSLDSSGRLFF	TGTGCCAGCAGCTTAGATTCTAGCGGGAGGTTGTTCTTC
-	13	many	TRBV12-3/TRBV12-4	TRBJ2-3	CASSLLPPDTQYF	TGTGCCAGCAGTTTACTGCCCCCAGATACGCAGTATTTT
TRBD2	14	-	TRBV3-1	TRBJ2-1	CSSTDSGRINEQFF	TGTTCCAGCACAGATAGCGGGCGAATCAATGAGCAGTTCTTC
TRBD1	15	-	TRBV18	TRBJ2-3	CASSPTGALTDTQYF	TGTGCCAGCTCACCCACAGGGGCCCTCACAGATACGCAGTATTTT
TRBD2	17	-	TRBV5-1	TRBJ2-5	CASSYGLAGGPGETQYF	TGCGCCAGCAGCTACGGACTAGCGGGAGGGCCGGGGGAGACCCAGTACTTC
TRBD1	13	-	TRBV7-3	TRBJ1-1	CASRGDRNTEAFF	TGTGCCAGCAGGGGGGACAGGAACACTGAAGCTTTCTTT
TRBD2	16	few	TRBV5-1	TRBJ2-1	CASSFLLAGVGNEQFF	TGCGCCAGCAGCTTCCTACTAGCGGGAGTAGGCAATGAGCAGTTCTTC
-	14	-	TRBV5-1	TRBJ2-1	CASSLFGRNNEQFF	TGCGCCAGCAGCTTGTTCGGGCGTAACAATGAGCAGTTCTTC
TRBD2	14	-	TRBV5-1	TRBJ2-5	CVSSRTSAEETQYF	TGCGTCAGCAGTAGAACTAGCGCCGAAGAGACCCAGTACTTC
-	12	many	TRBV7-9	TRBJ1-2	CASSSGFYGYTF	TGTGCCAGCAGTTCGGGTTTCTATGGCTACACCTTC
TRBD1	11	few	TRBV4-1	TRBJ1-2	CAVGTDYGYTF	TGCGCCGTGGGGACAGACTATGGCTACACCTTC
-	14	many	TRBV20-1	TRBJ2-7	CSATRGTLTYEQYF	TGCAGTGCAACACGAGGGACGTTAACCTACGAGCAGTACTTC
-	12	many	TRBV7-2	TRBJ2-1	CASSSLGYEQFF	TGTGCCAGCAGCTCCCTTGGCTATGAGCAGTTCTTC
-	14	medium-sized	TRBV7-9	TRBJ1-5	CASSLDGSGGPQHF	TGTGCCAGCAGCTTAGACGGCTCCGGGGGGCCCCAGCATTTT
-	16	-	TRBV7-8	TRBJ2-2	CASSLGGGGNTGELFF	TGTGCCAGCAGCTTAGGAGGGGGGGGGAACACCGGGGAGCTGTTTTTT
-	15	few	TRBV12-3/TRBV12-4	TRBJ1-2	CASSPSGIRNYGYTF	TGTGCCAGCAGTCCGTCCGGGATACGAAACTATGGCTACACCTTC
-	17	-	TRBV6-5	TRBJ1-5	CASSFSYTGNSNQPQHF	TGTGCCAGCAGTTTTTCTTATACAGGGAATAGCAATCAGCCCCAGCATTTT
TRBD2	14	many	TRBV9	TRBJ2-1	CASSVRGSNNEQFF	TGTGCCAGCAGCGTCCGCGGGAGTAACAATGAGCAGTTCTTC
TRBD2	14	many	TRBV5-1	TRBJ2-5	CASRGLAGEETQYF	TGCGCCAGCAGGGGGCTAGCGGGAGAAGAGACCCAGTACTTC
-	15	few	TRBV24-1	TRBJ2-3	CATSARVALTDTQYF	TGTGCCACCAGTGCCCGGGTAGCGCTCACAGATACGCAGTATTTT
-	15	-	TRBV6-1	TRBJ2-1	CASSENGDSYNEQFF	TGTGCCAGCAGTGAAAACGGGGATTCCTACAATGAGCAGTTCTTC
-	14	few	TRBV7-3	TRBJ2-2	CASSLSGNTGELFF	TGTGCCAGCAGCTTGAGCGGCAACACCGGGGAGCTGTTTTTT
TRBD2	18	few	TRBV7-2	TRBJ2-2	CASSPPLGLAGNTGELFF	TGTGCCAGCAGCCCTCCTCTGGGACTAGCGGGGAACACCGGGGAGCTGTTTTTT
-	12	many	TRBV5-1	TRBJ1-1	CASSWQGTEAFF	TGCGCCAGCAGCTGGCAGGGCACTGAAGCTTTCTTT
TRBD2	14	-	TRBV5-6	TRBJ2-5	CASSFSGSQETQYF	TGTGCCAGCAGCTTTAGCGGGAGCCAAGAGACCCAGTACTTC
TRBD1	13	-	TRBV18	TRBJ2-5	CASSMDRGGTQYF	TGTGCCAGCTCTATGGACAGGGGAGGGACCCAGTACTTC
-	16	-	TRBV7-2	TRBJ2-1	CASTPPGRGSHNEQFF	TGTGCCAGCACCCCTCCGGGACGGGGCTCACACAATGAGCAGTTCTTC
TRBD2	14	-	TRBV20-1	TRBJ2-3	CSARGTSGSDTQYF	TGCAGTGCTCGGGGGACTAGCGGGAGCGATACGCAGTATTTT
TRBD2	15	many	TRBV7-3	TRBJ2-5	CASSKAGGRQETQYF	TGTGCCAGCAGTAAAGCGGGGGGTCGACAAGAGACCCAGTACTTC
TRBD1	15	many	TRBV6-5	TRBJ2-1	CASSQTGGPYNEQFF	TGTGCCAGCAGTCAAACAGGGGGCCCCTACAATGAGCAGTTCTTC
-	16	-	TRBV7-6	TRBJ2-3	CASSLSASSRTDTQYF	TGTGCCAGCAGCTTGAGTGCGTCCTCACGCACAGATACGCAGTATTTT
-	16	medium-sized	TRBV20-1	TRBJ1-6	CSARKPSSGDRSPLHF	TGCAGTGCTAGGAAGCCATCTTCAGGGGATCGTTCACCCCTCCACTTT
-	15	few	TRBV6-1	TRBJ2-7	CASLKDRRGYYEQYF	TGTGCCAGCTTGAAGGACAGGAGGGGGTACTACGAGCAGTACTTC
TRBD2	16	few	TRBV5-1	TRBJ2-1	CASSPPTSGDGNEQFF	TGCGCCAGCAGCCCCCCCACTAGCGGCGACGGGAATGAGCAGTTCTTC
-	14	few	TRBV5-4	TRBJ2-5	CASSATGSQETQYF	TGTGCCAGCAGCGCCACCGGGAGTCAAGAGACCCAGTACTTC
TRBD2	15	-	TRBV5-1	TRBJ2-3	CASSLGAGVYDTQYF	TGCGCCAGCAGCTTGGGCGCGGGAGTGTACGATACGCAGTATTTT
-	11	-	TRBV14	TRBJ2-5	CASSHAETQYF	TGTGCCAGCAGCCACGCAGAGACCCAGTACTTC
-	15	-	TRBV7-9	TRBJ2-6	CASSIGGGRANVLTF	TGTGCCAGCTCAATCGGAGGGGGCAGGGCCAACGTCCTGACTTTC
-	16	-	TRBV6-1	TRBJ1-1	CASSERNPGEGTEAFF	TGTGCCAGCAGTGAACGAAATCCGGGGGAGGGAACTGAAGCTTTCTTT
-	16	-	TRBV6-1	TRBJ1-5	CASSEHGRVRAQPQHF	TGTGCCAGCAGTGAACATGGGAGAGTTAGAGCCCAGCCCCAGCATTTT
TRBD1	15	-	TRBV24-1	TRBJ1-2	CATSDRQGIELGYSF	TGTGCCACCAGTGATCGACAGGGAATAGAGTTAGGCTACTCCTTC